This record covers a single T cell receptor (beta chain). The antigen is not known. Version v3.0 of the immunoSEQ assay was performed at survey level. A per-sample goal of about 40,000-50,000 T-cell genomes was targeted by sequencing. Profiled with immunoSEQ multiplex PCR; TCRdb holds only in-frame clones, not every one. Counted here are about 31,000 clones, approximately 92% occurring once; the ten biggest clones make up roughly 4.3%. Samples held about 0.85-11 million cryopreserved PBMC before DNA extraction. This entry comes from a study of long-term antiretroviral therapy in people with HIV. V was pared by 3 bases and J by 4 bases, with 12 bases between. This CDR3 comprises 13 residues. Germline CDR1 is GTSNPN and CDR2 is SVGIG (reference sequence). Regarding the study as a whole: Against controls, HIV repertoires showed narrower ranges of CDR3 length. Post-ART diversity increased but stayed below transplant donor controls.

The material sequenced was unsorted PBMCs, taken around 5 years after starting antiretroviral therapy. The chain couples TRBV30 to TRBJ1-1; no clear D. This TCR came from a woman between 40 and 55 years old with HIV. The CDR3 DNA sequence: TGTGCCTGGAGAATGGCAGGCTCCACTGAAGCTTTCTTT. Translated: CAWRMAGSTEAFF.